The 4 T cell receptor beta chains below come from one sample, sequenced in a study of shared clonotypes between healthy human individuals. Clones were read by immunoSEQ multiplex PCR, and TCRdb kept only the in-frame ones, dropping some. This table holds about 530,000 clones, 90% to 97% found once. Sequenced sample: naive CD4+ T cells sorted from blood. Subset denoted: CD45RA+ positively selected. Receptors were obtained from a woman aged 25 to 39 in good health.

V and J are TRBV27 and TRBJ1-2, with 9 bases identical to TRBD1. This CDR3 comprises 13 residues. V lost 6 bases and J lost 7; bases outside the gene matches: 6. From germline, CDR1 is MNHEY and CDR2 SMNVEV (reference sequence). The CDR3 DNA sequence: TGTGCCAGCAGGGGGACAGGGCTAAGTGGCTACACCTTC. Amino acid sequence: CASRGTGLSGYTF.

This chain links TRBV18 with TRBJ2-5; D might be TRBD1 (6 bases). Per the germline V gene, CDR1 is KGHSH and CDR2 is LQKENI. This CDR3 contains 14 residues. V lost 3 bases and J 0 bases, leaving 8 bases between the germline ends. In nucleotides, the CDR3 is TGTGCCAGCTCACCGAACAGGGACCAAGAGACCCAGTACTTC. Translation: CASSPNRDQETQYF.

The rearrangement links TRBV18 to TRBJ2-5, with TRBD1 as a possible D gene (6 bases). The J call may be wrong; the DNA end is better matched by TRBJ2-7. CDR3 length: 14 amino acids. Germline assignment: CDR1 KGHSH and CDR2 LQKENI. The CDR3 nucleotides read TGTGCCAGCTCACCAGGCAGGGGCCCTCTCGAGCAGTACTTC. It codes for CASSPGRGPLEQYF.

The chain joins TRBV18 to TRBJ2-7, with 11 bases aligning to TRBD2. This CDR3 comprises 17 residues. Germline V lookup: CDR1 KGHSH, CDR2 LQKENI. V trimming: 5 bases; J trimming: 0 bases; junction bases outside the gene matches: 9. CDR3 nucleotides: TGTGCCAGCTCAACTATGATGGGACTAGCGGCCTCCTACGAGCAGTACTTC. Residues: CASSTMMGLAASYEQYF.